Following are 9 T cell receptor beta chains from one sample sequenced in a study of blood T cell repertoires in COVID-19. Only in-frame clones appear in the TCRdb table, and some are missing; sequencing was by immunoSEQ multiplex PCR. This table has about 240,000 clones, 82% appearing once. The specimen was peripheral blood. The receptors come from a woman aged 55-70 years with active or convalescent COVID-19.

This clone was picked up one time. The rearrangement joins TRBV4-1 to TRBJ2-1; 8 bases agree with TRBD1. Germline V CDR1 and CDR2: MGHRA, YSYEKL. This CDR3 spans 14 amino acids. Germline trimming cut 4 bases from V and 3 bases from J; bases unmatched to any gene: 2. In nucleotides, the CDR3 is TGCGCCAGCAGCCGCGGGACAGGCTACAATGAGCAGTTCTTC. It translates to CASSRGTGYNEQFF.

V usage is TRBV28 and J usage is TRBJ1-2; D is ambiguous. V was clipped by 6 bases and J by 5 bases, with 10 bases between them. CDR3 length equals 12 residues. The germline gives CDR1 MDHEN, CDR2 SYDVKM. The CDR3 nucleotides read TGTGCCAGCAGGACCGGGAGTTATGGCTACACCTTC. The encoded protein is CASRTGSYGYTF.

This clone was detected only a few times. V gene TRBV28 combines with J gene TRBJ1-2; tentative D call: TRBD1 (5 bases). The germline V and J ends were trimmed by 10 bases and 1 base, with 10 bases remaining between them. CDR3 length: 12 residues. Germline lookup yields CDR1 MDHEN and CDR2 SYDVKM. CDR3 residues: CATGGGNYGYTF. The CDR3 DNA is TGTGCCACCGGGGGGGGTAACTATGGCTACACCTTC.

In this sample, this clone turned up once. The chain couples TRBV7-3 to TRBJ1-2, with 7 bases aligning to TRBD1. This CDR3 region has 13 residues. Germline CDR1 reads SGHTA; CDR2 reads FQGTGA. V dropped 3 bases and J dropped 6; count of bases not matched to a gene: 4. CDR3 DNA: TGTGCCAGCAGCTTGGGACAGAACAATGGCTACACCTTC. Translated: CASSLGQNNGYTF.

The chain is built from TRBV6-2 or TRBV6-3 and TRBJ2-5; the match to TRBD2 covers 7 bases. This CDR3 spans 14 amino acids. CDR1 and CDR2 (germline): MNHEY, SVGEGT. V shed 2 bases, J shed 5 bases, and the junction held 5 bases outside the gene matches. The CDR3 DNA reads TGTGCCAGCAGTTACGACGACGGGGGGGAGACCCAGTACTTC. Amino acid sequence: CASSYDDGGETQYF.

The V and J genes are TRBV10-2 and TRBJ1-1, with 9 bases lining up with TRBD1. This CDR3 comprises 13 residues. V lost 4 bases and J lost 8; bases outside the gene matches: 5. The V gene's germline CDR1 is WSHSY and CDR2 SAAADI. This CDR3 reads CASSGAGTGEAFF. The CDR3 DNA sequence: TGCGCCAGCAGTGGCGCCGGGACAGGGGAAGCTTTCTTT.

This rearrangement joins TRBV10-3 to TRBJ1-3, with TRBD1 matching 10 bases. CDR3 length equals 15 residues. The J segment lost 2 bases and the V segment lost 4 bases, leaving 2 bases of the junction unmatched. In germline, CDR1 is ENHRY, CDR2 SYGVKD. CDR3 region: CAISGGTGAGNTIYF. The CDR3 DNA reads as TGTGCCATCAGTGGCGGGACAGGGGCTGGAAACACCATATATTTT.

CDR3 sequence: CASSPSRTGELFF. CDR3 coding DNA: TGTGCCAGCAGCCCCTCCCGGACCGGGGAGCTGTTTTTT. This chain joins TRBV12-3 or TRBV12-4 and TRBJ2-2; no firm D call. V gave up 6 bases and J gave up 5 bases, with 10 bases separating them. The CDR3 loop spans 13 amino acids.

The chain has TRBV21-1 and TRBJ2-5; the table assigns TRBD2, which was not confirmed against the DNA. TRBV21-1 is a documented pseudogene. This CDR3 spans 20 amino acids. DNA for the CDR3: TGTGCCAGCAGCAAAAAGGACTCCCTCTTTCGCTCCCCTACCCAAGAGACCCAGTACTTC. As protein: CASSKKDSLFRSPTQETQYF.